The 24 T cell receptor beta chains listed next were all sequenced from one sample in a study of T cell repertoires in cytomegalovirus infection. TCRdb reanalysed the reads using MiXCR and keeps one entry per CDR3 protein. Here the sample spans a few hundred thousand distinct CDR3 sequences, 40% being singletons. No antigen is known for these receptors. The specimen was cultured PBMCs, collected from culture after CMV antigen stimulation. These receptors were collected from a human donor in good health (CMV status not recorded). Some clones in this sample may be carry-over from other donors' samples.

This clonotype was found a few times. The chain joins TRBV25-1 to TRBJ1-1; D is ambiguous. The germline CDR1 and CDR2 sequences are MGHDK and SYGVNS. V was shortened by 1 base and J by 1 base, with 7 bases between the two germline ends. The CDR3 is 14 residues long. The CDR3 sequence: CASSEFQTNTEAFF. CDR3 sequence (DNA): TGTGCCAGCAGTGAATTCCAGACGAACACTGAAGCTTTCTTT.

This clonotype was observed once. The CDR3 reads CASSLVSPVGAYEQYF. The CDR3 nucleotides are TGTGCCAGCAGCTTAGTATCTCCAGTGGGGGCCTACGAGCAGTACTTC. V usage is TRBV11-2 and J usage is TRBJ2-7, with D perhaps assigned TRBD1 or TRBD2 (5 bases each). The CDR3 has 16 amino acids. The V and J ends lost 1 base and 2 bases respectively, with 15 bases between them. Germline CDR1 reads SGHAT; CDR2 reads FQNNGV.

The chain recombines TRBV6-1 with TRBJ2-7; no definite D call. The CDR3 contains 13 residues. V gave up 8 bases and J gave up 3 bases, with 14 bases separating them. CDR1 and CDR2 from the germline V gene are MNHNS and SASEGT. CDR3 nucleotide sequence: TGTGCCAGCCAGATAGGGCTCCTCTACGAGCAGTACTTC. Protein product: CASQIGLLYEQYF.

In this sample, this clonotype turned up a few times. The chain carries TRBV7-4 and TRBJ1-1; 8 bases line up with TRBD1. CDR1 and CDR2 from the germline V gene are SGHVT and SQSDAQ. The junction had 14 bases not matched to a gene; V was cut back by 4 bases and J by 4 bases. The CDR3 totals 17 residues. This CDR3 reads CASSYPMTTGVRTEAFF. DNA of the CDR3: TGTGCCAGCAGCTACCCAATGACGACAGGGGTACGCACTGAAGCTTTCTTT. The variable domain in full, with the rest retrieved from reference TRBV7-4 and TRBJ1-1, is GAGVSQSPRYKVAKRGRDVALRCDSISGHVTLYWYRQTLGQGSEVLTYSQSDAQRDKSGRPSGRFSAERPERSVSTLKIQRTEQGDSAVYLCASSYPMTTGVRTEAFFGQGTRLTVV.

This clonotype was seen more than once but under ten times. This chain uses TRBV11-2 with TRBJ1-1, with D unclear. Per the germline V gene, CDR1 is SGHAT and CDR2 is FQNNGV. Trimming left V 0 bases short and J 5 bases short, with 19 bases between. This CDR3 is 17 amino acids long. For the CDR3, the DNA is TGTGCCAGCAGCTTAGACCCCTTTAGGCCACTGGGAACTGAAGCTTTCTTT. This encodes CASSLDPFRPLGTEAFF.

V and J are TRBV6-8 and TRBJ2-3; 11 nucleotides match TRBD1. From germline, CDR1 is MNHGY and CDR2 SAAAGT. The V and J ends lost 8 bases and 5 bases, in that order; junction bases with no gene match: 9. The CDR3 extends over 15 amino acids. CDR3 loop: CASSKDRGPRDTQYF. In DNA, the CDR3 is TGTGCCAGCTCGAAGGACAGGGGGCCCAGAGATACGCAGTATTTT.

This clonotype was seen just once. The chain joins TRBV4-1 to TRBJ1-5; D unresolved. The CDR3 sequence is 19 residues long. Trimming cost V 1 base and J 3 bases, with 22 bases left between them. Germline V gene lookup returns CDR1 MGHRA and CDR2 YSYEKL. The CDR3 coding sequence is TGCGCCAGCAGCCAAGGGGTATCGGGCAGAGCAGTTCTCAATCAGCCCCAGCATTTT. This translates into CASSQGVSGRAVLNQPQHF.

The chain employs TRBV6-5 and TRBJ2-7; 13 bases match TRBD2. In germline, CDR1 is MNHEY, CDR2 SVGAGI. With 5 bases clipped from V and 3 bases from J, the junction kept 16 bases outside the gene matches. The CDR3 is 19 amino acids. CDR3 coding DNA: TGTGCCAGCAGTATCCCTAGTGGACTAGCGGGAGTAAAAGGCTACGAGCAGTACTTC. Its translation: CASSIPSGLAGVKGYEQYF.

The chain couples TRBV27 to TRBJ2-3; D is possibly TRBD1 (7 bases). Trimming left V 2 bases short and J 5 bases short, with 14 bases between. Germline V gene data show CDR1 as MNHEY and CDR2 as SMNVEV (reference sequence). There are 15 residues in the CDR3. The CDR3 nucleotides read TGTGCCAGCAGTTTACGGAGGGGGCCCGTAGATACGCAGTATTTT. Residues: CASSLRRGPVDTQYF.

The genes are TRBV7-6 and TRBJ1-1, with TRBD1 matching 8 bases. The germline V gene has CDR1 SGHVS and CDR2 FNYEAQ. The ends lost 6 bases at V and 5 bases at J; junction bases unmatched: 11. The length of the CDR3 is 15 residues. The CDR3 here is CASSHSRGLVTEAFF. As DNA, the CDR3 is TGTGCCAGCAGTCATAGCAGGGGGCTGGTAACTGAAGCTTTCTTT. Using reference TRBV7-6 and TRBJ1-1 for the parts outside the CDR3, the full variable domain is GAGVSQSPRYKVTKRGQDVALRCDPISGHVSLYWYRQALGQGPEFLTYFNYEAQQDKSGLPNDRFSAERPEGSISTLTIQRTEQRDSAMYRCASSHSRGLVTEAFFGQGTRLTVV.

The rearrangement joins TRBV14 to TRBJ1-1; 8 nucleotides line up with TRBD1. The V gene's germline CDR1 is SGHDN and CDR2 FVKESK. After removal of 3 bases from V and 4 bases from J, the junction contained 1 base not matched to a gene. This CDR3 region has 13 residues. The CDR3 DNA reads TGTGCCAGCAGCCACGACAGGGGCACTGAAGCTTTCTTT. The encoded protein is CASSHDRGTEAFF. Complete variable domain (other parts from reference TRBV14 and TRBJ1-1): EAGVTQFPSHSVIEKGQTVTLRCDPISGHDNLYWYRRVMGKEIKFLLHFVKESKQDESGMPNNRFLAERTGGTYSTLKVQPAELEDSGVYFCASSHDRGTEAFFGQGTRLTVV.

The chain couples TRBV27 to TRBJ1-2; D possibly corresponds to TRBD1 (5 bases). V was cut by 6 bases and J by 4 bases, with 15 bases left in between. The germline gives CDR1 MNHEY, CDR2 SMNVEV (reference sequence). The CDR3 runs 14 residues. The CDR3 sequence is CASSFRDGRYGYTF. The CDR3 DNA reads as TGTGCCAGCAGCTTCCGGGACGGGCGCTATGGCTACACCTTC.

The table lists this clonotype with a few counts. This chain links TRBV6-2 or TRBV6-3 with TRBJ2-7, with unresolved D. CDR3 length: 14 residues. With 5 bases removed from V and 2 bases from J, the gap between germline ends came to 13 bases. Germline V gene lookup returns CDR1 MNHEY and CDR2 SVGEGT. The DNA of the CDR3 is TGTGCCAGCAGTACCCCGGGTTTCGCCTACGAGCAGTACTTC. Translating gives CASSTPGFAYEQYF.

The chain is built from TRBV28 and TRBJ2-5; 15 bases fit TRBD2. The V gene end was trimmed by 4 bases and the J gene end by 5 bases; junction bases not matched to a gene: 5. The length of the CDR3 is 16 residues. CDR1 MDHEN and CDR2 SYDVKM come from the germline V gene. CDR3: CASSYPGLAGGETQYF. CDR3 bases: TGTGCCAGCAGTTACCCCGGACTAGCGGGGGGGGAGACCCAGTACTTC.

The table lists this clonotype with a few counts. This chain uses TRBV2 with TRBJ2-5; D possibly corresponds to TRBD1 (6 bases). The CDR3 extends over 13 amino acids. Germline assignment: CDR1 SNHLY and CDR2 FYNNEI. V lost 6 bases and J 0 bases, leaving 8 bases between the germline ends. In nucleotides, the CDR3 is TGTGCCAGCAGCGGACAGAACCAAGAGACCCAGTACTTC. It translates to CASSGQNQETQYF.

This clonotype occurred a few times. The V and J genes are TRBV7-9 and TRBJ1-2; 8 bases align to TRBD1. The J segment lost 2 bases and the V segment lost 5 bases, leaving 4 bases of the junction unmatched. The CDR3 length is 14 residues. Germline values: CDR1 SEHNR, CDR2 FQNEAQ (reference sequence). CDR3 bases: TGTGCCAGCAGCATCCGACAGGGGAACTATGGCTACACCTTC. This sequence encodes CASSIRQGNYGYTF.

The table lists this clonotype with many counts. The rearrangement uses TRBV7-2 and TRBJ1-1; D gene uncertain. Trimming took 5 bases from V and 0 from J, leaving 10 bases between them. Per the germline V gene, CDR1 is SGHTA and CDR2 is FQGNSA. The CDR3 is made up of 14 amino acids. CDR3 nucleotide sequence: TGTGCCAGCAGCCTTACGGATATGAACACTGAAGCTTTCTTT. It translates to CASSLTDMNTEAFF.

This clonotype turned up a few times. The chain combines TRBV12-3 or TRBV12-4 with TRBJ2-7; 8 bases fit TRBD2. There are 17 residues in the CDR3. With 0 bases clipped from V and 2 bases from J, the junction kept 9 bases outside the gene matches. The CDR3 here is CASSLAEGSGSTYEQYF. CDR3 nucleotides: TGTGCCAGCAGTTTAGCGGAGGGGAGCGGGAGTACCTACGAGCAGTACTTC.

The chain links TRBV15 to TRBJ2-4; D not resolved. The germline V gene has CDR1 LNHNV and CDR2 YYDKDF (reference sequence). V was clipped by 6 bases and J by 2 bases, with 11 bases between them. CDR3 size: 14 residues. CDR3 DNA sequence: TGTGCCACCAGGAGATGGGGAACCAAAAACATTCAGTACTTC. Translating gives CATRRWGTKNIQYF.

The chain employs TRBV7-9 and TRBJ2-7, with 11 bases that match TRBD2. Germline CDR1 SEHNR, CDR2 FQNEAQ (reference sequence). V shed 5 bases, J shed 0 bases, and the junction held 3 bases outside the gene matches. This CDR3 region has 15 residues. CDR3: CASSVSGGDSYEQYF. In DNA, the CDR3 is TGTGCCAGCAGCGTTAGCGGGGGGGACTCCTACGAGCAGTACTTC.

The chain has TRBV2 and TRBJ2-7; 9 nucleotides line up with TRBD2. CDR1 and CDR2 (germline): SNHLY, FYNNEI. Trimming cost V 8 bases and J 3 bases; bases outside gene matches: 11. The CDR3 is 15 residues long. The CDR3 sequence is CASGRTSDLNYEQYF. CDR3 DNA sequence: TGTGCCAGCGGGAGGACTAGCGACCTAAACTACGAGCAGTACTTC.

CDR3 amino acids: CASSEGPSGGNYPWADTQYF. The CDR3 DNA sequence: TGTGCCAGCAGTGAAGGGCCTAGCGGGGGGAACTACCCTTGGGCAGATACGCAGTATTTT. The chain combines TRBV2 with TRBJ2-3; 11 bases match TRBD2. The CDR3 is 20 amino acids. Germline CDR1 reads SNHLY; CDR2 reads FYNNEI. V lost 1 base to trimming and J lost 4 bases; unmatched junction nucleotides: 16.

The V and J genes are TRBV25-1 and TRBJ1-6; TRBD1 agrees at 9 bases. V was pared by 5 bases and J by 9 bases, with 11 bases of the junction left unmatched. CDR3 length: 16 residues. Germline V gene data show CDR1 as MGHDK and CDR2 as SYGVNS. As DNA, the CDR3 is TGTGCCAGCAGTCCCCTGGATAGGACAGGGGTTTCACCCCTCCACTTT. Amino acid sequence: CASSPLDRTGVSPLHF.

This chain connects TRBV5-6 to TRBJ2-5; the D is unclear. The CDR3 length is 14 residues. V gave up 4 bases and J gave up 5 bases, with 15 bases separating them. In germline, CDR1 is SGHDT, CDR2 YYEEEE. The CDR3 DNA reads as TGTGCCAGCAGCGCGCTGGCCCGGTCGGAGACCCAGTACTTC. It codes for CASSALARSETQYF.